This T cell receptor beta chain was obtained from a study of radiotherapy plus CTLA-4 blockade in lung cancer. The CDR3 is 14 residues long. CDR1 SGDLS and CDR2 YYNGEE come from the germline V gene. V was pared by 0 bases and J by 7 bases, with 11 bases between. Produced via immunoSEQ multiplex PCR; TCRdb's table is partial and in-frame only. The repertoire consists of roughly 100,000 clones, with under 90% occurring once and the leading ten covering less than 2.5%. Whole-study findings and limits: TCR clones from tumors expanded in blood after radiotherapy plus ipilimumab. According to reports, early shifts in blood T cell clones, alongside interferon-beta, forecast response most accurately.

Comment on this clone: Its antigen is not identified.

The sample was peripheral blood, taken from a patient treated with radiotherapy plus ipilimumab. J is TRBJ1-3 and V is TRBV9; D uncertain. The clonotype originates from a human donor with non-small cell lung cancer that progressed on radiotherapy plus ipilimumab. Some clones in this sample may be carry-over from other donors' samples. The CDR3 coding sequence is TGTGCCAGCAGCGTAGAATGGGCCGGGAACACCATATATTTT. Its protein product is CASSVEWAGNTIYF.